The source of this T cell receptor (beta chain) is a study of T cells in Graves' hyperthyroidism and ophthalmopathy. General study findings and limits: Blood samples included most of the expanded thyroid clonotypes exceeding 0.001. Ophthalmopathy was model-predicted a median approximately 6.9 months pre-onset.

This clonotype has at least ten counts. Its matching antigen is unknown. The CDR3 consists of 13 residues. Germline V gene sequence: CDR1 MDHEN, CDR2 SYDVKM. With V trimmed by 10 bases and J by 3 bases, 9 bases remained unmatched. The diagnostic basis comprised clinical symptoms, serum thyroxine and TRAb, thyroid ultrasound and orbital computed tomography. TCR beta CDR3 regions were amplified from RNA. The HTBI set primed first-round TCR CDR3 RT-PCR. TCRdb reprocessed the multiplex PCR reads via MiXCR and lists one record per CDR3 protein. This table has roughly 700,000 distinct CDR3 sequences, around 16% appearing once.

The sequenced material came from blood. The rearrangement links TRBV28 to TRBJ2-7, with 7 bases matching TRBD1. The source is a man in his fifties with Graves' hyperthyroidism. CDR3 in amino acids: CATLRGGSYEQYF. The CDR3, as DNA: TGTGCCACCCTGAGAGGGGGCAGCTACGAGCAGTACTTC.